This TCR beta chain was profiled in a study of T-cell reconstitution after alpha-beta-depleted transplantation in children. Trimming removed 1 base from V and 10 bases from J, with 22 bases in between. From germline, CDR1 is SGHRS and CDR2 YFSETQ. CDR3 length: 16 amino acids. During its preparation, the TCRbeta library received unique molecular identifiers. TCRdb re-called the PCR reads with MiXCR, one entry per CDR3 protein. The data show hundreds of thousands of distinct CDR3 sequences, 16% seen once. Sequencing used PBMCs from the stem cell graft donor, obtained from the stem cell graft. This sequence originates from a human donor who donated a stem cell graft to a child with acute myeloid leukemia. This chain uses TRBV5-1 with TRBJ2-3; D unclear. The CDR3 nucleotides are TGCGCCAGCAGCTTGTGGGCCCCCCGGGCCAGTACTGCGCAGTATTTT. Translation gives CASSLWAPRASTAQYF.